Listed below are T cell receptor beta chains from one sample, sequenced in a study of blood T cell repertoires in COVID-19. Produced via immunoSEQ multiplex PCR; TCRdb's table is partial and in-frame only. In the table there are approximately 150,000 clones, around four fifths of which are singletons. Sequenced material: PBMCs or T cells enriched from blood (not recorded which). The receptor source for this set is a woman aged 45-60 years with acute COVID-19. CDR3s include the opening cysteine and the closing phenylalanine or tryptophan. D genes are given only for firm matches. Clone sizes are given selectively: once, few, many, or a class where the clone is expanded.

clone_size	v_call	j_call	d_call	cdr3_aa	cdr3_nt
.	TRBV28	TRBJ2-7	TRBD2	CASSSLAGAGGLYEQYF	TGTGCCAGCAGTTCTCTAGCAGGAGCGGGAGGCCTCTACGAGCAGTACTTC
.	TRBV30	TRBJ2-7	TRBD1	CAQISQGRPYEQYF	TGTGCCCAAATCTCACAGGGGCGTCCCTACGAGCAGTACTTC
.	TRBV7-6	TRBJ2-2	TRBD1	CASSFIGTVSDTGELFF	TGTGCCAGCAGCTTTATCGGGACAGTGTCTGACACCGGGGAGCTGTTTTTT
.	TRBV3-1/TRBV3-2	TRBJ2-5	.	CASSHRGEETQYF	TGTGCCAGCAGCCACAGGGGAGAAGAGACCCAGTACTTC
.	TRBV6-2/TRBV6-3	TRBJ2-7	TRBD2	CASSALAGGEQYF	TGTGCCAGCAGTGCACTAGCGGGAGGTGAGCAGTACTTC
.	TRBV3-1/TRBV3-2	TRBJ2-1	.	CASSHGRGFSYNEQFF	TGTGCCAGCAGCCATGGACGCGGGTTTTCCTACAATGAGCAGTTCTTC
once	TRBV11-2	TRBJ2-7	.	CASSLAREQYF	TGTGCCAGCAGCTTAGCCCGGGAGCAGTACTTC
.	TRBV6-4	TRBJ1-2	.	CASRLRQAGSYNYGYTF	TGTGCCAGCAGGCTCCGTCAGGCTGGCTCTTATAACTATGGCTACACCTTC
.	TRBV11-3	TRBJ2-1	.	CASSLDLGGNEQFF	TGTGCCAGCAGCTTAGATCTAGGGGGTAACGAGCAGTTCTTC
.	TRBV11-1	TRBJ2-7	.	CASSLWNSGYEQYF	TGTGCCAGCAGCTTATGGAATAGCGGCTACGAGCAGTACTTC
.	TRBV27	TRBJ2-3	.	CASSLSVYSTDTQYF	TGTGCCAGCAGTTTATCGGTCTATAGCACAGATACGCAGTATTTT
.	TRBV6-5	TRBJ1-2	TRBD1	CASIEPGQGYGYTF	TGTGCCAGCATAGAACCGGGACAGGGCTATGGCTACACCTTC
.	TRBV7-2	TRBJ2-3	TRBD1	CASSLGLGTGIFTDTQYF	TGTGCCAGCAGCTTAGGGCTCGGGACAGGGATTTTTACAGATACGCAGTATTTT
.	TRBV6-1	TRBJ1-2	.	CASSDGQEGYTF	TGTGCCAGCAGTGATGGACAAGAAGGCTACACCTTC
few	TRBV18	TRBJ1-1	.	CASSPRAGDLTEAFF	TGTGCCAGCTCACCACGGGCAGGGGATCTCACTGAAGCTTTCTTT
.	TRBV19	TRBJ2-5	.	CASARTAGVETQYF	TGTGCCAGTGCCCGTACGGCAGGGGTTGAGACCCAGTACTTC
.	TRBV7-2	TRBJ2-7	TRBD2	CASSLQTSGLYEQYF	TGTGCCAGCAGCTTACAGACTAGCGGGCTTTACGAGCAGTACTTC
.	TRBV7-7	TRBJ2-2	.	CASSPSNTGELFF	TGTGCTAGCAGCCCATCGAACACCGGGGAGCTGTTTTTT
.	TRBV7-8	TRBJ1-1	.	CASSLSGQWNTEAFF	TGTGCCAGCAGCCTCAGCGGACAGTGGAACACTGAAGCTTTCTTT
.	TRBV7-2	TRBJ1-1	.	CASSPEVGNTEAFF	TGTGCCAGCAGCCCGGAGGTAGGGAACACTGAAGCTTTCTTT
.	TRBV27	TRBJ2-1	.	CASSRTDSNNEQFF	TGTGCCAGCAGTAGAACGGACAGTAACAATGAGCAGTTCTTC
.	TRBV11-2	TRBJ2-2	.	CASNSGQNTGELFF	TGTGCCAGCAATAGCGGCCAGAACACCGGGGAGCTGTTTTTT
.	TRBV5-6	TRBJ2-3	TRBD2	CASTGAGVTDTQYF	TGTGCCAGCACCGGAGCGGGGGTCACAGATACGCAGTATTTT
.	TRBV30	TRBJ2-7	.	CAWTAGNYEQYF	TGTGCCTGGACGGCAGGGAACTACGAGCAGTACTTC
.	TRBV7-6	TRBJ2-3	TRBD2	CASSLRTSGRVADTQYF	TGTGCCAGCAGCTTAAGGACTAGCGGGAGGGTTGCAGATACGCAGTATTTT
.	TRBV7-9	TRBJ1-6	.	CASRQGSGHSTNSPLHF	TGTGCCAGCAGACAAGGGTCGGGACACAGTACGAATTCACCCCTCCACTTT
.	TRBV7-2	TRBJ1-2	.	CASSFLDRFTVSGYTF	TGTGCCAGCAGCTTTCTTGACAGGTTCACCGTCTCTGGCTACACCTTC
.	TRBV11-3	TRBJ2-5	.	CASSPSYQETQYF	TGTGCCAGCAGCCCCAGTTATCAAGAGACCCAGTACTTC
.	TRBV29-1	TRBJ2-7	.	CSVDLAGGTEQYF	TGCAGCGTTGATCTGGCAGGGGGGACCGAGCAGTACTTC
.	TRBV19	TRBJ1-5	.	CATEVAGGNQPQHF	TGTGCCACCGAGGTGGCCGGAGGTAATCAGCCCCAGCATTTT
.	TRBV5-1	TRBJ1-1	TRBD1	CASSFTGTGVMNTEAFF	TGCGCCAGCAGCTTTACCGGGACAGGGGTTATGAACACTGAAGCTTTCTTT